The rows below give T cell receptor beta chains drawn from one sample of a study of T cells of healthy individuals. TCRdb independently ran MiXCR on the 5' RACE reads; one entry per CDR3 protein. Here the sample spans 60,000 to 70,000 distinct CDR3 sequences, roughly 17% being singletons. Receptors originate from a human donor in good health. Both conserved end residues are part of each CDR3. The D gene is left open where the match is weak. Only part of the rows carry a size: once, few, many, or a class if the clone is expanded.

cdr3_nt: TGTGCCAGCAGCTTAGAGAGTCCCGGGGAGCTGTTTTTT; cdr3_aa: CASSLESPGELFF; cdr3_length: 13; clone_size: .; d_call: .; j_call: TRBJ2-2; v_call: TRBV7-9
cdr3_nt: TGTGCCATCGATCGGCGGGGAGGGAGCACAGATACGCAGTATTTT; cdr3_aa: CAIDRRGGSTDTQYF; cdr3_length: 15; clone_size: few; d_call: TRBD2; j_call: TRBJ2-3; v_call: TRBV10-3
cdr3_nt: TGTGCCAGCACCGCCCTTCGAGGGGACACGGACGAGCAGTACTTC; cdr3_aa: CASTALRGDTDEQYF; cdr3_length: 15; clone_size: many; d_call: .; j_call: TRBJ2-7; v_call: TRBV25-1
cdr3_nt: TGCGCCAGCAGTGACCCGAGACAGCCCCACTCATACAATCAGCCCCAGCATTTT; cdr3_aa: CASSDPRQPHSYNQPQHF; cdr3_length: 18; clone_size: many; d_call: .; j_call: TRBJ1-5; v_call: TRBV10-1
cdr3_nt: TGTGCCAGCAGCCCTTTGAGTTCTGGGCGCGAGCAGTACTTC; cdr3_aa: CASSPLSSGREQYF; cdr3_length: 14; clone_size: few; d_call: .; j_call: TRBJ2-7; v_call: TRBV3-1
cdr3_nt: TGTGCCAGCAGCATGACTGACGCCCGGGGGGGTGAGCAGTTCTTC; cdr3_aa: CASSMTDARGGEQFF; cdr3_length: 15; clone_size: many; d_call: TRBD2; j_call: TRBJ2-1; v_call: TRBV7-3
cdr3_nt: TGTGCCAGCAGCGTACTAGCGGGAGGCCACAATGAGCAGTTCTTC; cdr3_aa: CASSVLAGGHNEQFF; cdr3_length: 15; clone_size: many; d_call: TRBD2; j_call: TRBJ2-1; v_call: TRBV7-2
cdr3_nt: TGTGCCAGTAGTGCCAGGGGGCCTTACGAGCAGTACTTC; cdr3_aa: CASSARGPYEQYF; cdr3_length: 13; clone_size: few; d_call: TRBD1; j_call: TRBJ2-7; v_call: TRBV19
cdr3_nt: TGTGCCACCAGTGATGACAGGGGCTATGGCTACACCTTC; cdr3_aa: CATSDDRGYGYTF; cdr3_length: 13; clone_size: .; d_call: TRBD1; j_call: TRBJ1-2; v_call: TRBV24-1
cdr3_nt: TGTGCCTGGAGTGTAATGGGAATAGGCACTGAAGCTTTCTTT; cdr3_aa: CAWSVMGIGTEAFF; cdr3_length: 14; clone_size: .; d_call: .; j_call: TRBJ1-1; v_call: TRBV30
cdr3_nt: TGCAGTGCTAGCCAGGGAGGTCTCACTGAAGCTTTCTTT; cdr3_aa: CSASQGGLTEAFF; cdr3_length: 13; clone_size: many; d_call: .; j_call: TRBJ1-1; v_call: TRBV20-1
cdr3_nt: TGTGCCAGCAGCTTAATGGCGGAGAATGGCTACACCTTC; cdr3_aa: CASSLMAENGYTF; cdr3_length: 13; clone_size: few; d_call: .; j_call: TRBJ1-2; v_call: TRBV7-2
cdr3_nt: TGCAGCGGCGGGAGTGGGAGCACAGATACGCAGTATTTT; cdr3_aa: CSGGSGSTDTQYF; cdr3_length: 13; clone_size: many; d_call: TRBD2; j_call: TRBJ2-3; v_call: TRBV29-1
cdr3_nt: TGCAGCGTTGCGCAGGGGGCCTACAATGAGCAGTTCTTC; cdr3_aa: CSVAQGAYNEQFF; cdr3_length: 13; clone_size: many; d_call: TRBD1; j_call: TRBJ2-1; v_call: TRBV29-1
cdr3_nt: TGTGCCAGCAGTGGGAGGGGTTCAGATACGCAGTATTTT; cdr3_aa: CASSGRGSDTQYF; cdr3_length: 13; clone_size: .; d_call: TRBD2; j_call: TRBJ2-3; v_call: TRBV12-3/TRBV12-4
cdr3_nt: TGTGCCAGCAGCCCCGGGACAGTAGTCGGGGAGCTGTTTTTT; cdr3_aa: CASSPGTVVGELFF; cdr3_length: 14; clone_size: many; d_call: TRBD1; j_call: TRBJ2-2; v_call: TRBV13
cdr3_nt: TGCAGTGCTAGGGAGGACAGGGGGGTCTATGGCTACACCTTC; cdr3_aa: CSAREDRGVYGYTF; cdr3_length: 14; clone_size: .; d_call: TRBD1; j_call: TRBJ1-2; v_call: TRBV20-1
cdr3_nt: TGTGCCAGCCGCCTCGTACGACAGGGGGCGATGGCTTTCTTT; cdr3_aa: CASRLVRQGAMAFF; cdr3_length: 14; clone_size: few; d_call: TRBD1; j_call: TRBJ1-1; v_call: TRBV12-3/TRBV12-4
cdr3_nt: TGTGCCAGCAGTTACCCGAGAGGCTCGGGCTACGAGCAGTACTTC; cdr3_aa: CASSYPRGSGYEQYF; cdr3_length: 15; clone_size: .; d_call: .; j_call: TRBJ2-7; v_call: TRBV6-5
cdr3_nt: TGTGCCAGCCGGACAGGGCCTGAAGCTTTCTTT; cdr3_aa: CASRTGPEAFF; cdr3_length: 11; clone_size: many; d_call: TRBD1; j_call: TRBJ1-1; v_call: TRBV6-5
cdr3_nt: TGTGCCAGCAGCGTAGCGGTAGGTGAGCAGTTCTTC; cdr3_aa: CASSVAVGEQFF; cdr3_length: 12; clone_size: many; d_call: .; j_call: TRBJ2-1; v_call: TRBV9
cdr3_nt: TGTGCCAGCAGCTCCGCAACAGGGGTCGAGCAGTACTTC; cdr3_aa: CASSSATGVEQYF; cdr3_length: 13; clone_size: .; d_call: TRBD1; j_call: TRBJ2-7; v_call: TRBV7-9
cdr3_nt: TGCAGTGCCAACCACAGGGTCGGTGAAAAACTGTTTTTT; cdr3_aa: CSANHRVGEKLFF; cdr3_length: 13; clone_size: few; d_call: .; j_call: TRBJ1-4; v_call: TRBV20-1
cdr3_nt: TGTGCCAGCAGCTTAATTCCGGGGAGCACTGAAGCTTTCTTT; cdr3_aa: CASSLIPGSTEAFF; cdr3_length: 14; clone_size: .; d_call: .; j_call: TRBJ1-1; v_call: TRBV7-3
cdr3_nt: TGCAGCGTTGCCGTACGGGACAGGACGCACATTCAGTACTTC; cdr3_aa: CSVAVRDRTHIQYF; cdr3_length: 14; clone_size: .; d_call: TRBD1; j_call: TRBJ2-4; v_call: TRBV29-1
cdr3_nt: TGTGCCATCGGACAGGATGGGGATGAGCAGTTCTTC; cdr3_aa: CAIGQDGDEQFF; cdr3_length: 12; clone_size: many; d_call: TRBD1; j_call: TRBJ2-1; v_call: TRBV10-3
cdr3_nt: TGTGCCAGCAGCTCGGCGACGGACGGATCCTACGAGCAGTACTTC; cdr3_aa: CASSSATDGSYEQYF; cdr3_length: 15; clone_size: .; d_call: .; j_call: TRBJ2-7; v_call: TRBV5-4
cdr3_nt: TGCGCCAGCAGTGAATTAGCGGGGGGGTCAGATACGCAGTATTTT; cdr3_aa: CASSELAGGSDTQYF; cdr3_length: 15; clone_size: .; d_call: TRBD2; j_call: TRBJ2-3; v_call: TRBV10-1
cdr3_nt: TGTGCCAGCAGTTACTGGGGGGCAAGGACTAACAATGAGCAGTTCTTC; cdr3_aa: CASSYWGARTNNEQFF; cdr3_length: 16; clone_size: .; d_call: .; j_call: TRBJ2-1; v_call: TRBV6-2/TRBV6-3
cdr3_nt: TGCAGTGCTAGAGATGGTAGGGGGCAAGAGACCCAGTACTTC; cdr3_aa: CSARDGRGQETQYF; cdr3_length: 14; clone_size: many; d_call: .; j_call: TRBJ2-5; v_call: TRBV20-1
cdr3_nt: TGTGCCACCAGCAGAGGTCTGACAGGCATCAACTACGAGCAGTACTTC; cdr3_aa: CATSRGLTGINYEQYF; cdr3_length: 16; clone_size: many; d_call: .; j_call: TRBJ2-7; v_call: TRBV15
cdr3_nt: TGCAGTGCTAGGGACGACAGGCGTCATGAAAAACTGTTTTTT; cdr3_aa: CSARDDRRHEKLFF; cdr3_length: 14; clone_size: many; d_call: .; j_call: TRBJ1-4; v_call: TRBV20-1
cdr3_nt: TGCGCCAGCAGCTTGACAGGGGGGACCTACGAGCAGTACTTC; cdr3_aa: CASSLTGGTYEQYF; cdr3_length: 14; clone_size: many; d_call: TRBD1; j_call: TRBJ2-7; v_call: TRBV5-1
cdr3_nt: TGTGCCAGCAGTTTGGATTTTAGTGAAAAACTGTTTTTT; cdr3_aa: CASSLDFSEKLFF; cdr3_length: 13; clone_size: many; d_call: .; j_call: TRBJ1-4; v_call: TRBV12-3/TRBV12-4
cdr3_nt: TGCGCCAGCAGCCCTCGACCAGTCTCTCTCACAGATACGCAGTATTTT; cdr3_aa: CASSPRPVSLTDTQYF; cdr3_length: 16; clone_size: many; d_call: .; j_call: TRBJ2-3; v_call: TRBV4-1
cdr3_nt: TGTGCCAGCAGCTTGGTCGGCAGTCTTAATGAAAAACTGTTTTTT; cdr3_aa: CASSLVGSLNEKLFF; cdr3_length: 15; clone_size: .; d_call: .; j_call: TRBJ1-4; v_call: TRBV7-9
cdr3_nt: TGTGCCAGCAGTTACTCAAGTACTAGCGGACGCGCAGATACGCAGTATTTT; cdr3_aa: CASSYSSTSGRADTQYF; cdr3_length: 17; clone_size: .; d_call: TRBD2; j_call: TRBJ2-3; v_call: TRBV6-5
cdr3_nt: TGTGCCAGCAGCCCTAGCGGGGGGCTAGGAGATACGCAGTATTTT; cdr3_aa: CASSPSGGLGDTQYF; cdr3_length: 15; clone_size: few; d_call: TRBD2; j_call: TRBJ2-3; v_call: TRBV7-2
cdr3_nt: TGTGCCAGCAGCCAAGTGGGGGTACGGACAGATACGCAGTATTTT; cdr3_aa: CASSQVGVRTDTQYF; cdr3_length: 15; clone_size: many; d_call: .; j_call: TRBJ2-3; v_call: TRBV14
cdr3_nt: TGTGCCAGCAGTCCAGGGGTGACTAATCAGCCCCAGCATTTT; cdr3_aa: CASSPGVTNQPQHF; cdr3_length: 14; clone_size: once; d_call: .; j_call: TRBJ1-5; v_call: TRBV12-3/TRBV12-4
cdr3_nt: TGTGCCAGCAGTGTACTAGCGGGGGGCGGTCAAGAGACCCAGTACTTC; cdr3_aa: CASSVLAGGGQETQYF; cdr3_length: 16; clone_size: many; d_call: TRBD2; j_call: TRBJ2-5; v_call: TRBV6-1
cdr3_nt: TGTGCCAGCAGTTACTCGCGGGGGACGGGGGCTAGTCGGTTTCATGAGCAGTTCTTC; cdr3_aa: CASSYSRGTGASRFHEQFF; cdr3_length: 19; clone_size: many; d_call: .; j_call: TRBJ2-1; v_call: TRBV6-2/TRBV6-3
cdr3_nt: TGTGCCAGCAAACCGGGACTAAACTACAATGAGCAGTTCTTC; cdr3_aa: CASKPGLNYNEQFF; cdr3_length: 14; clone_size: few; d_call: TRBD2; j_call: TRBJ2-1; v_call: TRBV6-5
cdr3_nt: TGTGCCAGCAGCGACGATCGGCAGGTAACACAAGCTTTCTTT; cdr3_aa: CASSDDRQVTQAFF; cdr3_length: 14; clone_size: few; d_call: .; j_call: TRBJ1-1; v_call: TRBV7-3
cdr3_nt: TGTGCCAGCAGTTTACGGAGAGGAGGCGACGGCTACACCTTC; cdr3_aa: CASSLRRGGDGYTF; cdr3_length: 14; clone_size: few; d_call: .; j_call: TRBJ1-2; v_call: TRBV12-3/TRBV12-4